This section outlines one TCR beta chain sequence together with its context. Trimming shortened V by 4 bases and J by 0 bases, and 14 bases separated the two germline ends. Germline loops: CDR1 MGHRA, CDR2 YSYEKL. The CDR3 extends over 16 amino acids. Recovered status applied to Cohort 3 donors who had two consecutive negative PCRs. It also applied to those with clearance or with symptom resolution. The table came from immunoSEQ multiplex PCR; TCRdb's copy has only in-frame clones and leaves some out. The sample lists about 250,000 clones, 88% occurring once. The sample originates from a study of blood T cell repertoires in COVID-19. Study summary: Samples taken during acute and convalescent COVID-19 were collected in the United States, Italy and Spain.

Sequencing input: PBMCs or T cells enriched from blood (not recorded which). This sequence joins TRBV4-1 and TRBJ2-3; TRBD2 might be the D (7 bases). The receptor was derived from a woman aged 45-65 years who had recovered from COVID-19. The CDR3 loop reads CASSPRRGASTDTQYF. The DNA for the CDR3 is TGCGCCAGCAGCCCAAGACGGGGGGCTAGCACAGATACGCAGTATTTT.